This TCR beta chain derives from a study of CD8 T cells in Susac syndrome. With random hexamers, reverse transcription was performed on roughly 0.5 to 1 ug of RNA. TCRdb reprocessed the immunoSEQ multiplex PCR reads with MiXCR, giving one entry per CDR3 protein. The table has some 190,000 distinct CDR3 sequences, around 95% seen once. V lost 3 bases and J lost 6, with 24 bases in between. The CDR3 is 18 residues long. Germline CDR1 and CDR2: SGDLS and YYNGEE. The sequenced sample was CD4+ T cells from PBMCs. The source of this sequence is a human donor with multiple sclerosis. This sequence joins TRBV9 and TRBJ2-2; tentatively, D is TRBD2 (7 bases). CDR3: CASSGGRGGASIAGELFF. DNA for the CDR3: TGTGCCAGCAGCGGCGGTAGAGGGGGGGCATCTATCGCCGGGGAGCTGTTTTTT. Filled out from reference TRBV9 and TRBJ2-2, the complete variable domain reads DSGVTQTPKHLITATGQRVTLRCSPRSGDLSVYWYQQSLDQGLQFLIQYYNGEERAKGNILERFSAQQFPDLHSELNLSSLELGDSALYFCASSGGRGGASIAGELFFGEGSRLTVL.